This T cell receptor (beta chain) originates from a study of identifying expanded T cells in peripheral blood. Sequenced by immunoSEQ multiplex PCR; TCRdb stores in-frame clones only, minus some. The data show approximately 100,000 clones, 75% to 90% seen once. The sample holds a few counts of this clone. Its cognate antigen is unknown. Germline V CDR1 and CDR2: LNHDA, SQIVND (reference sequence). The CDR3 is 17 residues long. V lost 7 bases and J 0 bases, leaving 19 bases between the germline ends. The study's findings and limits: Clone count variance between roughly 2-week samples rose with total template count. Over two and four weeks, about 16 and 20 clones changed, versus around 1.3 between replicates.

The sequenced sample consisted of blood. The chain carries TRBV19 and TRBJ2-1; D possibly uses TRBD1 or TRBD2 (5 bases each). This TCR was recovered from a person between 18 and 75 years old in good health. CDR3 nucleotides: TGTGCCAGTAATCCCTACTCGGGGCCAAGCTCCTACAATGAGCAGTTCTTC. This codes for CASNPYSGPSSYNEQFF.